This T cell receptor beta chain emerged from a study of T cell repertoires in cytomegalovirus infection. Study at large: Matching HLA type, along with CMV infection, was indicated by public TCR beta signatures. Study results and limitations: Cumulative public TCR beta family frequency identified CMV carriers with the relevant HLA. In two of eight donors, the top clonotype was HLA-C-restricted CMV-specific.

There are many counts of this clonotype. What it binds is not known. Trimming took 1 base from V and 6 from J; bases not matched to a gene: 6. Germline V CDR1 and CDR2: MDHEN, SYDVKM. This CDR3 has 16 amino acids. In TCRdb, the reads were re-called with MiXCR into one record per CDR3 protein. In the table there are 270,000 or so distinct CDR3 sequences, about a sixth of which are singletons. Sequencing was carried out using CD8+ T cells from PBMCs. The receptor was isolated from a human donor in good health (CMV status not recorded). Some clones in this sample may be carry-over from other donors' samples. This sequence joins TRBV28 and TRBJ1-5; 10 positions agree with TRBD1. The CDR3 reads CASSLSRTGGSQPQHF. CDR3 DNA sequence: TGTGCCAGCAGTTTATCGCGGACAGGGGGGAGTCAGCCCCAGCATTTT.